This TCR beta chain was sequenced during a study of OX40 agonist ivuxolimab in advanced cancers. The protocol was immunoSEQ multiplex PCR, while the TCRdb copy is restricted to in-frame clones and leaves out a portion. Of tens of thousands of clones listed, 85% to 90% were seen once; the top ten hold 14%. This TCR came from an adult with an advanced solid tumor such as melanoma, head and neck, liver or kidney cancer. The specimen comprised CD4+ or CD8+ T cells sorted from blood, sampled in a trial of the OX40 agonist ivuxolimab.

The DNA of the CDR3 is TGTGCCAGCAGAGACCTCGGGACGGAGACCCAGTACTTC. Its translation: CASRDLGTETQYF. This chain connects TRBV7-9 to TRBJ2-5; D might be TRBD1 or TRBD2, each matching 5 bases. With 6 bases removed from V and 5 bases from J, the gap between germline ends came to 13 bases. Per the germline V gene, CDR1 is SEHNR and CDR2 is FQNEAQ (reference sequence). There are 13 residues in the CDR3.